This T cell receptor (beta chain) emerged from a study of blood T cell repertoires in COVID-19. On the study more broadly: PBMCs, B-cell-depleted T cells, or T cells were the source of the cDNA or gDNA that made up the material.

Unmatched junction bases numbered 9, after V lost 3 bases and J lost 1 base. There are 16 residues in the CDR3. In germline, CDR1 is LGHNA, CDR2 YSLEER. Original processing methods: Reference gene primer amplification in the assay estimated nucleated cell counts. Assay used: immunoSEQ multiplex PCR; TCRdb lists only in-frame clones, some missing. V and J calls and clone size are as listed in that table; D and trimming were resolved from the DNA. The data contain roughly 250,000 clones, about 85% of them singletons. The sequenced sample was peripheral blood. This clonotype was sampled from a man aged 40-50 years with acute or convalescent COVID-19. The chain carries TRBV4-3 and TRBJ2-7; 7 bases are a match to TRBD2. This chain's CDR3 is CASSQEYPGLSYEQYF. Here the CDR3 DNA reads TGCGCCAGCAGCCAGGAATACCCGGGACTATCCTACGAGCAGTACTTC.